The subject of this entry is one T cell receptor (beta chain). The data were obtained in a study of technical replicates of blood from a few donors. CDR3 length: 15 amino acids. Looked up from germline, CDR1 is SGHRS and CDR2 is YFSETQ. The V segment lost 4 bases and the J segment 6 bases; nucleotides outside the gene matches: 4. Using immunoSEQ multiplex PCR, the repertoire was profiled, and TCRdb retains in-frame clones only, with some absent. The sample shows some 93,000 clones, approximately 95% of them seen only once. This receptor was obtained from a human donor in good health. This rearrangement joins TRBV5-1 to TRBJ1-6; 10 positions agree with TRBD1. Sequencing used T cells isolated from PBMCs. The CDR3 region is CASSARTGGNSPLHF. In DNA form, the CDR3 reads TGCGCCAGCAGCGCAAGGACAGGGGGTAATTCACCCCTCCACTTT.